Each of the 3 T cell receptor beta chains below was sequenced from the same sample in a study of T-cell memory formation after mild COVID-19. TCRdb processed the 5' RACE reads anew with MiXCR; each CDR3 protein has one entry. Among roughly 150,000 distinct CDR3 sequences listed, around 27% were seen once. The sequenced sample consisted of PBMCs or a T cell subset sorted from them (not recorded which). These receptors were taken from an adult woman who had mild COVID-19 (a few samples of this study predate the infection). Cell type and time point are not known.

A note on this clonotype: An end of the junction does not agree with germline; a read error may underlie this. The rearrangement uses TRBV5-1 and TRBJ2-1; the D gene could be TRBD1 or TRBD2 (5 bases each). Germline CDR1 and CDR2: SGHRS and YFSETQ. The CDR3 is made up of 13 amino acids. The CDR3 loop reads CTSSLGWGNEQFF. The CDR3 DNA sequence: TGCACCAGCAGCTTGGGTTGGGGGAATGAGCAGTTCTTC.

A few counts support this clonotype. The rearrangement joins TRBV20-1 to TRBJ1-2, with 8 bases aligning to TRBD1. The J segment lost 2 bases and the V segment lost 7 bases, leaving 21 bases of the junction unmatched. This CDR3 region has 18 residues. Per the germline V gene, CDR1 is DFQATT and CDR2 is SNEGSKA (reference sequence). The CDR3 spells CSVSQQDRGWSGNYGYTF. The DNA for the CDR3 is TGCAGTGTTTCCCAACAAGACAGGGGATGGTCTGGGAACTATGGCTACACCTTC.

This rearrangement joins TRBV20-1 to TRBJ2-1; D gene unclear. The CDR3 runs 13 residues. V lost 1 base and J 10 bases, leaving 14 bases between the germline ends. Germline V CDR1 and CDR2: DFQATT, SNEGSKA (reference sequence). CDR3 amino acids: CSARVHESLEQFF. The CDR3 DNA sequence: TGCAGTGCTAGAGTTCACGAGTCCCTGGAGCAGTTCTTC.